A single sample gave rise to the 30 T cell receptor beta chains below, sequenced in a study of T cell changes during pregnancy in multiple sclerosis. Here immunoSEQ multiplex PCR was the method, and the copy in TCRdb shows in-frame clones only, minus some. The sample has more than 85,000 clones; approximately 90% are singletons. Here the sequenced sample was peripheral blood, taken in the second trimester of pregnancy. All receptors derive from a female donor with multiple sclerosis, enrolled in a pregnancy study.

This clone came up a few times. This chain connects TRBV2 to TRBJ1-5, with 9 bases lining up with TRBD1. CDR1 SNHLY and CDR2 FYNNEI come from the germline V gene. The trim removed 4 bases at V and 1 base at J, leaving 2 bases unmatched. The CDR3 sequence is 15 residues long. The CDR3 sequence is CASSGGQGSNQPQHF. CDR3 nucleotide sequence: TGTGCCAGCAGTGGGGGACAGGGAAGCAATCAGCCCCAGCATTTT. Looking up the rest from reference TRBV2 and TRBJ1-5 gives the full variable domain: EPEVTQTPSHQVTQMGQEVILRCVPISNHLYFYWYRQILGQKVEFLVSFYNNEISEKSEIFDDQFSVERPDGSNFTLKIRSTKLEDSAMYFCASSGGQGSNQPQHFGDGTRLSIL.

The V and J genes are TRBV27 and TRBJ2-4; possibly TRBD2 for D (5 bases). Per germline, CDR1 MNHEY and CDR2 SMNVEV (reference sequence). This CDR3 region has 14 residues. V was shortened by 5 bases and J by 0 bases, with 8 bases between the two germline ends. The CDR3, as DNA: TGTGCCAGCAGTCCCGGGGTAGCCAAAAACATTCAGTACTTC. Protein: CASSPGVAKNIQYF.

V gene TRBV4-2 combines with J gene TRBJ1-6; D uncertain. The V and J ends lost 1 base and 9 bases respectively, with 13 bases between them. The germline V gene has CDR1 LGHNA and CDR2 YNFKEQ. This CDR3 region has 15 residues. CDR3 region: CASSQVGSGGSPLHF. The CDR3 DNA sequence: TGTGCCAGCAGCCAAGTAGGGTCCGGAGGTTCACCCCTCCACTTT.

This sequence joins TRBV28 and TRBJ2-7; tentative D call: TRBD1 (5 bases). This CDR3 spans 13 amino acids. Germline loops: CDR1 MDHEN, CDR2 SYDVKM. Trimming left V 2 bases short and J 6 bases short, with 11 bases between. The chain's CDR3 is CASSLGGRVEQYF. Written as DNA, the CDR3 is TGTGCCAGCAGTTTAGGTGGCAGGGTCGAGCAGTACTTC.

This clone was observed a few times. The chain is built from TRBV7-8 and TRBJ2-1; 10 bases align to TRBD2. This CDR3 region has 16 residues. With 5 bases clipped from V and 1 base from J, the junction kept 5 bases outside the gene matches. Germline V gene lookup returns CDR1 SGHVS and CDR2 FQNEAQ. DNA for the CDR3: TGTGCCAGCAGCCAAGCAGCGGGGGGGTCCTACAATGAGCAGTTCTTC. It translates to CASSQAAGGSYNEQFF. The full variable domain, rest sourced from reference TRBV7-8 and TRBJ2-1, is GAGVSQSPRYKVAKRGQDVALRCDPISGHVSLFWYQQALGQGPEFLTYFQNEAQLDKSGLPSDRFFAERPEGSVSTLKIQRTQQEDSAVYLCASSQAAGGSYNEQFFGPGTRLTVL.

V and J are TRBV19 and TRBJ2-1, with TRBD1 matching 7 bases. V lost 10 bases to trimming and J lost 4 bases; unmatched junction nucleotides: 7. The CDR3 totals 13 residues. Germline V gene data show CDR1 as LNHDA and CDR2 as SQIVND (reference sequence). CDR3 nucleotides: TGTGCCACCAAGGGGGACAGTTACAATGAGCAGTTCTTC. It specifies CATKGDSYNEQFF.

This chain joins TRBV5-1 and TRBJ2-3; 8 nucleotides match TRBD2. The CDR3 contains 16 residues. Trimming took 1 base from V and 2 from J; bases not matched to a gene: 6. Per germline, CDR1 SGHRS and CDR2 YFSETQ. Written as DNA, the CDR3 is TGCGCCAGCAGCTTGTTTCAGCGGGGGAACACAGATACGCAGTATTTT. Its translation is CASSLFQRGNTDTQYF.

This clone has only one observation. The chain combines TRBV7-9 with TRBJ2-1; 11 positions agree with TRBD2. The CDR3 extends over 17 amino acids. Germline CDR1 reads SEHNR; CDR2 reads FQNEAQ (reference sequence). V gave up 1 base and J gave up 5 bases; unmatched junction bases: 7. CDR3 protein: CASSLGPLAGGHNEQFF. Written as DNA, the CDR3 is TGTGCCAGCAGCTTAGGCCCTCTAGCGGGGGGCCACAATGAGCAGTTCTTC.

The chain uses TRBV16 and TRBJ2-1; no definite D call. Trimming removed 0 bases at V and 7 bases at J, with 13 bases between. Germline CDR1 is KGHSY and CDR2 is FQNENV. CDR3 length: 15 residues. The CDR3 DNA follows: TGTGCCAGCAGCCAATCTTGGGTCCCCGGGAATGAGCAGTTCTTC. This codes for CASSQSWVPGNEQFF.

CDR3 in amino acids: CASSFGGTLAKNIQYF. CDR3 nucleotides: TGTGCCAGCAGTTTTGGCGGGACTTTAGCCAAAAACATTCAGTACTTC. The genes are TRBV28 and TRBJ2-4; TRBD2 might be the D (6 bases). This CDR3 spans 16 amino acids. Trimming pared 3 bases from V and 0 bases from J, leaving 12 bases between. Germline values: CDR1 MDHEN, CDR2 SYDVKM.

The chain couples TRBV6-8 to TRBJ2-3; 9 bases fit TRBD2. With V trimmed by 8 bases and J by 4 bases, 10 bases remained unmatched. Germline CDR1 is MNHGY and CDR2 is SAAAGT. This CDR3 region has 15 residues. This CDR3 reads CASCSGTSPPDTQYF. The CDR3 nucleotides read TGTGCCAGCTGCAGCGGGACTAGCCCCCCAGATACGCAGTATTTT.

CDR3: CASSLWRGRVEAFF. Written as DNA, the CDR3 is TGTGCCAGCAGCTTATGGAGGGGGCGCGTTGAAGCTTTCTTT. This rearrangement joins TRBV7-2 to TRBJ1-1; 7 bases agree with TRBD1. V shed 2 bases and J 7 bases; nucleotides not matched to a gene: 7. Germline-derived CDR1 and CDR2 are SGHTA and FQGNSA. The CDR3 extends over 14 amino acids. Drawing the rest from reference TRBV7-2 and TRBJ1-1, the complete variable domain is GAGVSQSPSNKVTEKGKDVELRCDPISGHTALYWYRQSLGQGLEFLIYFQGNSAPDKSGLPSDRFSAERTGGSVSTLTIQRTQQEDSAVYLCASSLWRGRVEAFFGQGTRLTVV.

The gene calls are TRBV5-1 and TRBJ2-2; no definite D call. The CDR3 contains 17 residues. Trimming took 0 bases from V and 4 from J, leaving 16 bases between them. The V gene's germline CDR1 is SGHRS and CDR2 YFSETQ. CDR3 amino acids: CASSLAVSSFATGELFF. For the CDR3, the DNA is TGCGCCAGCAGCTTGGCGGTGTCTAGTTTTGCCACCGGGGAGCTGTTTTTT.

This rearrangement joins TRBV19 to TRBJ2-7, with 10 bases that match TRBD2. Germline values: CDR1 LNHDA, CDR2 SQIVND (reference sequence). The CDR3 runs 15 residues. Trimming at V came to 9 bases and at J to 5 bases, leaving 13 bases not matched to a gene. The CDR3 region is CASALIAGGPHEQYF. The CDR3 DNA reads TGTGCCAGCGCCCTCATAGCGGGAGGTCCCCACGAGCAGTACTTC.

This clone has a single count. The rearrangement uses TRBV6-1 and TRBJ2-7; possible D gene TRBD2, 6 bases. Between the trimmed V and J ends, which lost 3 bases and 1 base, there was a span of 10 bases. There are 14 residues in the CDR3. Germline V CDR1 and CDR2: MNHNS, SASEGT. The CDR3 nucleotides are TGTGCCAGCAGTGAGGGAGGAGAGTCCTACGAGCAGTACTTC. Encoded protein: CASSEGGESYEQYF.

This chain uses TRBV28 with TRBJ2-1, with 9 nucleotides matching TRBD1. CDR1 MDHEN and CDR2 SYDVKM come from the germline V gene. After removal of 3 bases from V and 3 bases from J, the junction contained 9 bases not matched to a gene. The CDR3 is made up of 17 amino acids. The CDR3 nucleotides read TGTGCCAGCAGTTTTTCTACCGGGACAGGGTACTACAATGAGCAGTTCTTC. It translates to CASSFSTGTGYYNEQFF.

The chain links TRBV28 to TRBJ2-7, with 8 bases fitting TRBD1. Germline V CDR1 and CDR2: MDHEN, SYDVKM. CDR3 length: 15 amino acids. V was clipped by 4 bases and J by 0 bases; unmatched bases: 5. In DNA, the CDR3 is TGTGCCAGCAGTTCGGGACAGGAGATCTCCTACGAGCAGTACTTC. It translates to CASSSGQEISYEQYF.

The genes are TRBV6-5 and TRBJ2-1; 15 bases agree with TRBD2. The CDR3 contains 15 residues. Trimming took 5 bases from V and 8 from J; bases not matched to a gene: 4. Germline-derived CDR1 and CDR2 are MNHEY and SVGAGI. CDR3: CASSPGLAGGHEQFF. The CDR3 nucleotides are TGTGCCAGCAGTCCCGGACTAGCGGGGGGGCATGAGCAGTTCTTC.

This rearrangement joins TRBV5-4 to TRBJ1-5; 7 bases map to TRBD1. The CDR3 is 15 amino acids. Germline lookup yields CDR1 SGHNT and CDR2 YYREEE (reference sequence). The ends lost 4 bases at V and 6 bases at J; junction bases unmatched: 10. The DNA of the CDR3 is TGTGCCAGCAGCGCGGACAAGACAGGGCCTCAGCCCCAGCATTTT. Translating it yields CASSADKTGPQPQHF. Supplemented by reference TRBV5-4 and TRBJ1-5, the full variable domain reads ETGVTQSPTHLIKTRGQQVTLRCSSQSGHNTVSWYQQALGQGPQFIFQYYREEENGRGNFPPRFSGLQFPNYSSELNVNALELDDSALYLCASSADKTGPQPQHFGDGTRLSIL.

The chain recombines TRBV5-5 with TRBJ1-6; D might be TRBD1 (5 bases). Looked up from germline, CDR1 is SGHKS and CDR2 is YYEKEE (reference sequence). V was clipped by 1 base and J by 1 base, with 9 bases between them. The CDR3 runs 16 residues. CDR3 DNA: TGTGCCAGCAGCTTGATGGGGGGATCCTATAATTCACCCCTCCACTTT. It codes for CASSLMGGSYNSPLHF.

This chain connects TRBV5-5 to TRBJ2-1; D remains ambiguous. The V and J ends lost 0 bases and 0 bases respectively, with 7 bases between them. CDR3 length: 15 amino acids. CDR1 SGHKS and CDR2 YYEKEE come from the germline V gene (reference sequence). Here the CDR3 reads CASSLDLVSYNEQFF. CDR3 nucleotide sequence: TGTGCCAGCAGCTTGGATCTAGTCTCCTACAATGAGCAGTTCTTC.

CDR3 region: CASSGSNQPQHF. DNA of the CDR3: TGTGCCAGCAGCGGTTCCAATCAGCCCCAGCATTTT. V usage is TRBV2 and J usage is TRBJ1-5; D not certain. Germline CDR1 and CDR2: SNHLY and FYNNEI. The ends were cut back, 6 bases at V and 3 bases at J, with 6 bases in the middle. The CDR3 is 12 amino acids.

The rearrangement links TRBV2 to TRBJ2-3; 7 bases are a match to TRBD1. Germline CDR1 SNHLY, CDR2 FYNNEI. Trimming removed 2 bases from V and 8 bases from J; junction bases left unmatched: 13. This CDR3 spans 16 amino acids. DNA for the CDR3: TGTGCCAGCAGTGAACCCAGGGGACAGAGGTTCGGTACGCAGTATTTT. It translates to CASSEPRGQRFGTQYF.

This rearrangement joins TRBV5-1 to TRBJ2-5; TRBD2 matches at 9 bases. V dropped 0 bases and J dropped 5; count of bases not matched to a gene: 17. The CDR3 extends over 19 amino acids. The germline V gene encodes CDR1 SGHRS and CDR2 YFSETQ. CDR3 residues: CASSLAAASGNRGVETQYF. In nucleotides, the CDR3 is TGCGCCAGCAGCTTGGCCGCGGCTAGCGGGAATCGCGGGGTGGAGACCCAGTACTTC. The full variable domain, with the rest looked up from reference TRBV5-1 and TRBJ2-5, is KAGVTQTPRYLIKTRGQQVTLSCSPISGHRSVSWYQQTPGQGLQFLFEYFSETQRNKGNFPGRFSGRQFSNSRSEMNVSTLELGDSALYLCASSLAAASGNRGVETQYFGPGTRLLVL.

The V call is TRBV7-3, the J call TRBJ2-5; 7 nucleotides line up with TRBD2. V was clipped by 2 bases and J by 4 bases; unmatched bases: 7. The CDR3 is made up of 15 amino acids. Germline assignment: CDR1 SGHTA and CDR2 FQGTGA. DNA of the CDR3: TGTGCCAGCAGCTTAGGGGCGGGGGATGGAGAGACCCAGTACTTC. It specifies CASSLGAGDGETQYF. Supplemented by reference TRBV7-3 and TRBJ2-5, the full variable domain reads GAGVSQTPSNKVTEKGKYVELRCDPISGHTALYWYRQSLGQGPEFLIYFQGTGAADDSGLPNDRFFAVRPEGSVSTLKIQRTERGDSAVYLCASSLGAGDGETQYFGPGTRLLVL.

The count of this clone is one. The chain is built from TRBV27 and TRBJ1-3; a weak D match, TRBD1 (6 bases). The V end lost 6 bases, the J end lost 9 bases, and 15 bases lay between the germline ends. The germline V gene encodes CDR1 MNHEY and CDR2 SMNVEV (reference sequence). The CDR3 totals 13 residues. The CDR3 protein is CASSPDRFRTIYF. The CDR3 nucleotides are TGTGCCAGCAGCCCCGACAGGTTTCGCACCATATATTTT.

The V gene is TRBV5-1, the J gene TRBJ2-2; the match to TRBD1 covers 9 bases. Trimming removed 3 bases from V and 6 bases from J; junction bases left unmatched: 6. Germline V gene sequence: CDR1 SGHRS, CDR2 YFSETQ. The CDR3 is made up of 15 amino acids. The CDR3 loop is CASSSRTGDAGELFF. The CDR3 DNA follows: TGCGCCAGCAGCTCCCGGACAGGGGATGCCGGGGAGCTGTTTTTT.

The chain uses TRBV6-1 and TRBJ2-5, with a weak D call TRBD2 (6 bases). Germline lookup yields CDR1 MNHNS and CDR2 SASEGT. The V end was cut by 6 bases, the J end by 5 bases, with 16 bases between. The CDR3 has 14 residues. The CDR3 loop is CASRGDQEGETQYF. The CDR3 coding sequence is TGTGCCAGCAGGGGGGACCAGGAGGGGGAGACCCAGTACTTC.

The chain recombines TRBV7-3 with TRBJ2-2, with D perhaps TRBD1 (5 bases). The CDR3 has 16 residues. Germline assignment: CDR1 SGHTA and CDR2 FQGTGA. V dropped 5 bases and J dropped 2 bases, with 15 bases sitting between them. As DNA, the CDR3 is TGTGCCAGCAGCCAGGGCCCATCCCGTAACACCGGGGAGCTGTTTTTT. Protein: CASSQGPSRNTGELFF.

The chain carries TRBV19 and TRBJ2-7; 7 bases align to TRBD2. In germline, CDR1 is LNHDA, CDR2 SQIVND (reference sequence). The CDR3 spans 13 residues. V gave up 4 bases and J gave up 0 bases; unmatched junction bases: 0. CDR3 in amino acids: CASSSGSSYEQYF. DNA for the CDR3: TGTGCCAGTAGTAGCGGGAGCTCCTACGAGCAGTACTTC.